This TCR beta chain was identified during a study of tumor-infiltrating lymphocytes in primary liver carcinoma. For this clonotype: This is likely a read error, given that the CDR3 carries no conserved phenylalanine or tryptophan at its end.

The CDR3 has 14 amino acids. Trimming shortened V by 5 bases and J by 1 base, and 11 bases separated the two germline ends. Germline CDR1 and CDR2: SGHAT and FQNNGV. Total RNA and DNA came together from 20-30 mg of bulk tissue without cell sorting. All patients had surgically resected primary liver carcinoma. Tumor samples uniformly had over 75% viable tumor cells. Total RNA amounting to approximately 460 ng was the source from which TCR beta cDNA was made with a constant-region primer. Three-round nested multiplex PCR performed with slightly modified ARM-PCR produced the TCR beta libraries. A C-beta reverse primer was combined with TRBV1-TRBV30 forward primers in the first two PCR rounds, and each round had 10 cycles. TCRdb re-called the multiplex PCR reads with MiXCR, one entry per CDR3 protein. The table lists tens of thousands of distinct CDR3 sequences, approximately 70% of them singletons.

Specimen: liver tumor tissue from sampling region 1. The subset is: tumor region T1, superior pole. This chain links TRBV11-2 with TRBJ1-1; D gene ambiguous. This TCR derives from a man aged 40-49 years with primary liver carcinoma and hepatitis B virus infection. Here the CDR3 reads CASSPPSANTEAFS. The CDR3 coding sequence is TGTGCCAGCAGCCCCCCGAGCGCGAACACTGAAGCTTTCTCT.